One sample yielded the 10 T cell receptor beta chains listed below, sequenced in a study of control samples from healthy donors and cancer patients. Profiled with immunoSEQ multiplex PCR; TCRdb holds only in-frame clones, not every one. Of about 170,000 clones listed, under 95% are singletons. Sequencing used blood. These receptors all come from a woman aged 18-29 years in good health.

The rearrangement joins TRBV12-3 or TRBV12-4 to TRBJ1-2, with D unresolved. The CDR3 spans 12 residues. Trimming removed 6 bases from V and 4 bases from J, with 9 bases in between. The CDR3 bases are TGTGCCAGCAGAGACGGACGCTATGGCTACACCTTC. This gives the protein CASRDGRYGYTF.

V is TRBV6-5 and J is TRBJ1-1, with a tentative D call TRBD1 (6 bases). The CDR3 loop spans 15 amino acids. Germline CDR1 MNHEY, CDR2 SVGAGI. V was shortened by 6 bases and J by 3 bases, with 17 bases between the two germline ends. The CDR3 bases are TGTGCCAGCAGGTTACAACCAGGGGCGCACACTGAAGCTTTCTTT. It encodes CASRLQPGAHTEAFF.

The chain carries TRBV7-6 and TRBJ2-3; 9 nucleotides agree with TRBD2. The CDR3 length is 18 residues. Germline assignment: CDR1 SGHVS and CDR2 FNYEAQ. V dropped 1 base and J dropped 2; count of bases not matched to a gene: 10. CDR3: CASSLDIESSGNTDTQYF. In DNA, the CDR3 is TGTGCCAGCAGCTTAGACATTGAGTCTAGCGGGAACACAGATACGCAGTATTTT.

This sequence joins TRBV28 and TRBJ1-5; 7 bases are shared with TRBD1. In germline, CDR1 is MDHEN, CDR2 SYDVKM. This CDR3 is built from 16 residues. With V trimmed by 3 bases and J by 4 bases, 9 bases remained unmatched. The CDR3 DNA reads as TGTGCCAGCAGTTTGGGAGCAGGGGGTTTAAATCAGCCCCAGCATTTT. Encoded protein: CASSLGAGGLNQPQHF.

The chain employs TRBV14 and TRBJ2-3, with 8 bases lining up with TRBD1. The CDR3 contains 13 residues. V was clipped by 4 bases and J by 6 bases; unmatched bases: 3. CDR1 is SGHDN and CDR2 is FVKESK in the germline V gene. CDR3 sequence: CASSRQGRDTQYF. The CDR3 DNA is TGTGCCAGCAGCCGACAGGGGAGGGATACGCAGTATTTT. Using reference TRBV14 and TRBJ2-3 for the parts outside the CDR3, the full variable domain is EAGVTQFPSHSVIEKGQTVTLRCDPISGHDNLYWYRRVMGKEIKFLLHFVKESKQDESGMPNNRFLAERTGGTYSTLKVQPAELEDSGVYFCASSRQGRDTQYFGPGTRLTVL.

The rearrangement uses TRBV9 and TRBJ2-5; D not resolved. Germline V gives CDR1 SGDLS, CDR2 YYNGEE. V lost 3 bases and J lost 4, with 19 bases in between. The CDR3 consists of 16 residues. CDR3 residues: CASSASRSQSAETQYF. In DNA, the CDR3 is TGTGCCAGCAGCGCCTCCCGGTCCCAAAGCGCAGAGACCCAGTACTTC.

The V call is TRBV7-9, the J call TRBJ2-7; D uncertain. Trimming took 1 base from V and 13 from J, leaving 14 bases between them. This CDR3 is 12 amino acids long. CDR1 and CDR2 (germline): SEHNR, FQNEAQ (reference sequence). As DNA, the CDR3 is TGTGCCAGCAGCTTAGAAGTCGGCCTGCAATACTTC. Its protein is CASSLEVGLQYF.

The chain combines TRBV7-2 with TRBJ1-2, with 8 positions matching TRBD1. Germline V gene lookup returns CDR1 SGHTA and CDR2 FQGNSA. The J segment lost 7 bases and the V segment lost 5 bases, leaving 9 bases of the junction unmatched. The CDR3 covers 14 residues. This chain's CDR3 is CASSTRQGQSGYTF. In DNA, the CDR3 is TGTGCCAGCAGCACGAGACAGGGGCAAAGTGGCTACACCTTC.

This chain connects TRBV6-5 to TRBJ2-2, with D perhaps TRBD1 (6 bases). V was cut by 2 bases and J by 5 bases, with 12 bases left in between. CDR1 is MNHEY and CDR2 is SVGAGI in the germline V gene. There are 15 residues in the CDR3. CDR3 nucleotide sequence: TGTGCCAGCAGTTACCAAGGACAGAGTACCGGGGAGCTGTTTTTT. This gives the protein CASSYQGQSTGELFF.

The V and J genes are TRBV6-2 or TRBV6-3 and TRBJ1-2, with 10 nucleotides matching TRBD1. The CDR3 totals 14 residues. Germline lookup yields CDR1 MNHEY and CDR2 SVGEGT. V was pared by 6 bases and J by 6 bases, with 7 bases of the junction left unmatched. CDR3 sequence: CASSTTGTGDGYTF. In DNA form, the CDR3 reads TGTGCCAGCAGCACAACCGGGACAGGGGATGGCTACACCTTC.